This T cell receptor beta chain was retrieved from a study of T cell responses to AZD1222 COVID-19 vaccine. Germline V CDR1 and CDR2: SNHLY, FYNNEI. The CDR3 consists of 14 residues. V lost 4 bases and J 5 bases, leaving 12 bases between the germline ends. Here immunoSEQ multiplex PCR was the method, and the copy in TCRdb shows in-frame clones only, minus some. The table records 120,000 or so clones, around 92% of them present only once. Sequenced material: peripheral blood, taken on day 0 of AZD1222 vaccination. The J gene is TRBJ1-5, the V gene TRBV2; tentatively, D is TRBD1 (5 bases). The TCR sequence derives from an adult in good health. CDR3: CASSGGGVYQPQHF. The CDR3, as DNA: TGTGCCAGCAGTGGGGGAGGGGTTTATCAGCCCCAGCATTTT.